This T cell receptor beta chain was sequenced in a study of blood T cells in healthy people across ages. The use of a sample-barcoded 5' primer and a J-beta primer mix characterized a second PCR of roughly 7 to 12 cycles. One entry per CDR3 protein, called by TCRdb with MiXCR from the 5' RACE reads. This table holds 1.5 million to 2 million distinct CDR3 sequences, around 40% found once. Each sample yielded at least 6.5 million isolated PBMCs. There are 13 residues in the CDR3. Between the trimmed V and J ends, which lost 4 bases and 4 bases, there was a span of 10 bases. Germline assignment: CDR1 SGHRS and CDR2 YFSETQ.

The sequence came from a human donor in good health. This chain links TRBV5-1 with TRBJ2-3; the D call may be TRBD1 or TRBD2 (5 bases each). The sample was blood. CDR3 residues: CASSEGLADTQYF. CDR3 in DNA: TGCGCCAGCAGCGAGGGGCTTGCAGATACGCAGTATTTT. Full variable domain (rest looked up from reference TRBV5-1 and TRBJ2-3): KAGVTQTPRYLIKTRGQQVTLSCSPISGHRSVSWYQQTPGQGLQFLFEYFSETQRNKGNFPGRFSGRQFSNSRSEMNVSTLELGDSALYLCASSEGLADTQYFGPGTRLTVL.